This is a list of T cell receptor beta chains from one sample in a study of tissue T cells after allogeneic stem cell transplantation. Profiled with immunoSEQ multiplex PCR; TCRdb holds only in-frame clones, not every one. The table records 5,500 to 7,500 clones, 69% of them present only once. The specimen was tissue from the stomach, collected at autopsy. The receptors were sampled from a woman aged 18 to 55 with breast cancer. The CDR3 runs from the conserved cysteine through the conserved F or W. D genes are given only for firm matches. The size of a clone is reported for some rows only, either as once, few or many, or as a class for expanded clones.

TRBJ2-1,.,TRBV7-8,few,TGTGCCAGCAGCTGGGTACAGGGAGTTCACAATGAGCAGTTCTTC,CASSWVQGVHNEQFF
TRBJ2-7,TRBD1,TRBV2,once,TGTGCCAGCAGCCGAGGACAGGACTACGAGCAGTACTTC,CASSRGQDYEQYF
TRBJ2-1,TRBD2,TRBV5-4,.,TGTGCCAGCAGCCCACTAGCGGGAGCTACGTGGTTCTTC,CASSPLAGATWFF
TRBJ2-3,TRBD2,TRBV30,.,TGTGCCTGGAGTGTACGCCTAGCGGGAAGCACAGATACGCAGTATTTT,CAWSVRLAGSTDTQYF
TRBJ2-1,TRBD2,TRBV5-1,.,TGCGCCAGCAGCCAGGGGAGCGGGGGATCCTACAATGAGCAGTTCTTC,CASSQGSGGSYNEQFF
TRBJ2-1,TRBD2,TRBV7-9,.,TGTGCCAGCAGCCCGAGACTAGCGGGAGACAGTGATGAGCAGTTCTTC,CASSPRLAGDSDEQFF
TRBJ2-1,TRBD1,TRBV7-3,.,TGTGCCAGCAGCAAAGGACAGGGCACCTACAATGAGCAGTTCTTC,CASSKGQGTYNEQFF
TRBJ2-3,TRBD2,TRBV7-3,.,TGTGCCAGCAGCTCGCTAGCGGTTAGCACAGATACGCAGTATTTT,CASSSLAVSTDTQYF
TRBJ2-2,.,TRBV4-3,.,TGCGCCAGCAGCCATGCTAGGAACACCGGGGAGCTGTTTTTT,CASSHARNTGELFF
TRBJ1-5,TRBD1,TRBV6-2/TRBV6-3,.,TGTGCCAGCAGTTGGACAGGGGTGGGCAATCAGCCCCAGCATTTT,CASSWTGVGNQPQHF
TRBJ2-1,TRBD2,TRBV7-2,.,TGTGCCAGCAGCCCCGTAGCGGGAGTACCATACAATGAGCAGTTCTTC,CASSPVAGVPYNEQFF
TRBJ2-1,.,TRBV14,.,TGTGCCAGCAGCCGAAATCGCCACTCAAGCTCCTACAATGAGCAGTTCTTC,CASSRNRHSSSYNEQFF
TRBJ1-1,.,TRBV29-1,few,TGCAGCGTCGGGGGTCAGGACGGCGGTGTGAACACTGAAGCTTTCTTT,CSVGGQDGGVNTEAFF
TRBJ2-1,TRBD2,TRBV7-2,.,TGTGCCAGCAGCTTAGCGGCGGGGGTCTACAATGAGCAGTTCTTC,CASSLAAGVYNEQFF
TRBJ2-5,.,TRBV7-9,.,TGTGCCAGCAGCTTAGGCCGCAGAGGAGGCTCCCCGAAGACCCAGTACTTC,CASSLGRRGGSPKTQYF
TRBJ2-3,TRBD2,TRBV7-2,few,TGTGCCAGCAGCCCTAGTGGACTAGCGGGGATGACTACGCAGTATTTT,CASSPSGLAGMTTQYF
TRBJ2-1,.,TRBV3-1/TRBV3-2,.,TGTGCCAGCAGCCAAGACCTACTACAGGAAAGCTCCTACAATGAGCAGTTCTTC,CASSQDLLQESSYNEQFF
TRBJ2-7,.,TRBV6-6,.,TGTGCCACCCTTTACGAGCAGTACTTC,CATLYEQYF
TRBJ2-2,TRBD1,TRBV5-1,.,TGCGCCAGCAGTACCCGACAGGGGGCTATTGGGGAGCTGTTTTTT,CASSTRQGAIGELFF
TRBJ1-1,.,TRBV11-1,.,TGTGCCAGCAGCTTATCGCGGGGACTCACTGAAGCTTTCTTT,CASSLSRGLTEAFF
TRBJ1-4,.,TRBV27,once,TGTGCCAGCAGGCTCGGGACTTATGAAAAACTGTTTTTT,CASRLGTYEKLFF
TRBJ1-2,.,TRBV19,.,TGTGCCAGTAGTAGCCCGGGGGGCTACACCTTC,CASSSPGGYTF
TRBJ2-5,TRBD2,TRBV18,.,TGTGCCAGCTCACCAGGACTAGCGGGGGACGAGACCCAGTACTTC,CASSPGLAGDETQYF
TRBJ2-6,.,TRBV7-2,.,TGTGCCAGCAGCTTAGAGGGGGGATGGGACAGCTCTGGGGCCAACGTCCTGACTTTC,CASSLEGGWDSSGANVLTF
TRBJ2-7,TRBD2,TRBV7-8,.,TGTGCCAGCCTTCCTCTAGCGGAGTCCTACGAGCAGTACTTC,CASLPLAESYEQYF
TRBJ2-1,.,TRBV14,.,TGTGCCAGCAGCCAAGTGGTGATAGGTGAGCAGTTCTTC,CASSQVVIGEQFF
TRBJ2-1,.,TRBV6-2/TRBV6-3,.,TGTGCCAGCAGTGGAGGGGGGGAGGGCTACAATGAGCAGTTCTTC,CASSGGGEGYNEQFF
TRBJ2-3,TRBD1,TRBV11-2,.,TGTGCCAGCAGTCTCGACAGGGAGAGCACAGATACGCAGTATTTT,CASSLDRESTDTQYF
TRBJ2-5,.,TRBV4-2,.,TGTGCCAGCAGCCAAGGTAGAGACCAAGAGACCCAGTACTTC,CASSQGRDQETQYF
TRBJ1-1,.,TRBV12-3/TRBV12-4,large,TGTGCCAGCAGTTTTGCGGAGAACACTGAAGCTTTCTTT,CASSFAENTEAFF
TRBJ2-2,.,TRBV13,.,TGTGCCAGCAGCTTAGTGCCCGGGGAGCTGTTTTTT,CASSLVPGELFF
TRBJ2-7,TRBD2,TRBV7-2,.,TGTGCCAGCAGCTTAGACGGGGGGAGCAACGAGCAGTACTTC,CASSLDGGSNEQYF
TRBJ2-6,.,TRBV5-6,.,TGTGCCAGCAGCTTGTACCCCGTAGAACCTGGGGCCAACGTCCTGACTTTC,CASSLYPVEPGANVLTF
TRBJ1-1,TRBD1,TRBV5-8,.,TGTGCCAGCAGCGCAGGGACAGGCCTTATCACTGAAGCTTTCTTT,CASSAGTGLITEAFF
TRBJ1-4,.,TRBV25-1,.,TGTGCCAGCAGTGAACGGATGGGGGCAACTAATGAAAAACTGTTTTTT,CASSERMGATNEKLFF
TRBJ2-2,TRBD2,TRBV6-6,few,TGTGCCAGTCGGACTAGCAACACCGGGGAGCTGTTTTTT,CASRTSNTGELFF
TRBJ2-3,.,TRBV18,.,TGTGCCAGCTCACCACCGTGGGGAGGGGGCTACACAGATACGCAGTATTTT,CASSPPWGGGYTDTQYF
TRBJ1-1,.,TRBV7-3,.,TGTGCCAGCAGCGTAGGACGGGACACTGAAGCTTTCTTT,CASSVGRDTEAFF
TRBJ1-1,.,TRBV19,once,TGTGCCAGTAGCGGTAGGGGTAGGACTGAAGCTTTCTTT,CASSGRGRTEAFF
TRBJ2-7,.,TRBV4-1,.,TGCGCCAGCAGCCAAGATCTGGAACAGGGCTCCTACGAGCAGTACTTC,CASSQDLEQGSYEQYF
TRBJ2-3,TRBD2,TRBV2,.,TGTGCCAGCAGTGGAGGTAGCGGGAGCGATACGCAGTATTTT,CASSGGSGSDTQYF
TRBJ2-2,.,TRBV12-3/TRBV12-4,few,TGTGCCAGCAGTTTAAACCTGGACGGGGAGCTGTTTTTT,CASSLNLDGELFF
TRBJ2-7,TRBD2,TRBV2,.,TGTGCCAGCGGGGAACTAGCGGAGCTCCACGAGCAGTACTTC,CASGELAELHEQYF
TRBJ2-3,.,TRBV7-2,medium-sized,TGTGCCAGCAGACCCGCCGACGGTGATACGCAGTATTTT,CASRPADGDTQYF
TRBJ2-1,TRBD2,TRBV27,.,TGTGCCAGCAGAGAAGGACTAGCGGGCTACAATGAGCAGTTCTTC,CASREGLAGYNEQFF
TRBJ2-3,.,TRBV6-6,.,TGTGCCAGCACTCTAGATACGCAGTATTTT,CASTLDTQYF
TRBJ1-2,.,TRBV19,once,TGTGCCAGTAGTATGCGTACTAACTATGGCTACACCTTC,CASSMRTNYGYTF
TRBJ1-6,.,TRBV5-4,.,TGTGCCAGCAGCTTGGACGGGGGGACAAGGAATTCACCCCTCCACTTT,CASSLDGGTRNSPLHF
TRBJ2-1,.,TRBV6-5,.,TGTGCCAGCCCGACTTACCCCTGGCTATACAATGAGCAGTTCTTC,CASPTYPWLYNEQFF
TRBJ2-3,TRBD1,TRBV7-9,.,TGTGCCAGCAGCTCACCGGGACAGGGTATAGATACGCAGTATTTT,CASSSPGQGIDTQYF
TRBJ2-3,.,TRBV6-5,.,TGTGCCAGCAGCAAATACCGGGACTCCCCAGATACGCAGTATTTT,CASSKYRDSPDTQYF